The 30 T cell receptor beta chains below all came from one sample that was sequenced in a study of blood T cell repertoires in COVID-19. Libraries were prepared by immunoSEQ multiplex PCR; TCRdb keeps only in-frame clonotypes and omits some of them. The table includes around 41,000 clones, roughly nine tenths detected once. The sample consisted of peripheral blood. The receptors derive from a woman aged 25 to 39 in a cohort sampled during active COVID-19.

This clone was picked up one time. The chain recombines TRBV18 with TRBJ2-5; 7 nucleotides agree with TRBD2. CDR1 is KGHSH and CDR2 is LQKENI in the germline V gene. J was trimmed by 4 bases and V by 4 bases; bases with no gene match: 9. The length of the CDR3 is 15 residues. CDR3 nucleotides: TGTGCCAGCTCACGAAGAGGCGGGAGTGGAGAGACCCAGTACTTC. Amino acid sequence: CASSRRGGSGETQYF.

The rearrangement uses TRBV3-1 (or the pseudogene TRBV3-2) and TRBJ1-1, with TRBD1 matching 9 bases. The CDR3 contains 14 residues. Germline CDR1 and CDR2: LGHDT and YNNKEL (reference sequence). V was pared by 5 bases and J by 4 bases, with 5 bases of the junction left unmatched. The chain's CDR3 is CASSNRTGVTEAFF. CDR3 nucleotide sequence: TGTGCCAGCAGCAATCGGACAGGGGTCACTGAAGCTTTCTTT.

This clone was found once. The chain carries TRBV5-4 and TRBJ2-7; 14 bases are shared with TRBD2. Germline-derived CDR1 and CDR2 are SGHNT and YYREEE (reference sequence). This CDR3 is built from 15 residues. J was trimmed by 2 bases and V by 7 bases; bases with no gene match: 5. The CDR3, as DNA: TGTGCCAGCGGGACTAGCGGGAGTTACGCCTACGAGCAGTACTTC. Translation: CASGTSGSYAYEQYF.

CDR3 nucleotide sequence: TGTGCCAGCAGTTACGGCGGGAGCAACACAGATACGCAGTATTTT. This translates into CASSYGGSNTDTQYF. The chain carries TRBV6-5 and TRBJ2-3, with TRBD2 matching 7 bases. This CDR3 contains 15 residues. V gave up 2 bases and J gave up 2 bases; unmatched junction bases: 4. CDR1 is MNHEY and CDR2 is SVGAGI in the germline V gene.

This chain connects TRBV9 to TRBJ2-7; 10 positions match TRBD2. J gave up 0 bases and V 4 bases, and 7 bases lay outside the gene matches. The length of the CDR3 is 16 residues. From germline, CDR1 is SGDLS and CDR2 YYNGEE. This CDR3 reads CASSPRLAGSSYEQYF. CDR3 nucleotide sequence: TGTGCCAGCAGCCCCAGACTAGCGGGTTCCTCCTACGAGCAGTACTTC.

This clone was counted once. The chain is built from TRBV2 and TRBJ2-1, with 9 bases aligning to TRBD2. Germline V gene lookup returns CDR1 SNHLY and CDR2 FYNNEI. V lost 6 bases to trimming and J lost 2 bases; unmatched junction nucleotides: 5. The CDR3 has 15 amino acids. The CDR3 nucleotides read TGTGCCAGCAGCCCTAGCGGGGTGACCTACAATGAGCAGTTCTTC. Translated, it gives CASSPSGVTYNEQFF.

The chain employs TRBV6-2 or TRBV6-3 and TRBJ1-1; 8 nucleotides agree with TRBD1. This CDR3 region has 15 residues. J lost 4 bases, V lost 4 bases, and 8 bases had no gene match. In germline, CDR1 is MNHEY, CDR2 SVGEGT. CDR3 sequence reads: CASSSRPTGGTEAFF. CDR3 coding DNA: TGTGCCAGCAGTTCCCGACCCACAGGGGGCACTGAAGCTTTCTTT.

This chain uses TRBV28 with TRBJ1-5; TRBD1 matches 9 bases. Trimming cost V 5 bases and J 4 bases; bases outside gene matches: 9. The V gene's germline CDR1 is MDHEN and CDR2 SYDVKM. The CDR3 is 16 amino acids. CDR3 DNA sequence: TGTGCCAGCAGTCATGGACCGGGACAGGGAAATCAGCCCCAGCATTTT. Protein sequence: CASSHGPGQGNQPQHF.

This chain joins TRBV27 and TRBJ2-5; D gene unclear. The length of the CDR3 is 15 residues. V dropped 0 bases and J dropped 2 bases, with 10 bases sitting between them. Per germline, CDR1 MNHEY and CDR2 SMNVEV (reference sequence). The CDR3 region has the DNA TGTGCCAGCAGTTTATCCCCGAGGCAGCAAGAGACCCAGTACTTC. Its protein product is CASSLSPRQQETQYF.

In its sample, this clone is medium-sized. The V and J genes are TRBV3-1 (or the pseudogene TRBV3-2) and TRBJ1-2; D is unresolved. The CDR3 consists of 15 residues. V gave up 0 bases and J gave up 2 bases, with 10 bases separating them. CDR1 and CDR2 (germline): LGHDT, YNNKEL (reference sequence). For the CDR3, the DNA is TGTGCCAGCAGCCAAGAATCGAGACACAACTATGGCTACACCTTC. Protein: CASSQESRHNYGYTF.

This chain links TRBV7-2 with TRBJ1-5; tentative D call: TRBD1 (6 bases). The CDR3 spans 14 residues. CDR1 and CDR2 from the germline V gene are SGHTA and FQGNSA. V shed 5 bases and J shed 0 bases, with 8 bases lying between them. For the CDR3, the DNA is TGTGCCAGCAGCAGACAGGTTAGCAATCAGCCCCAGCATTTT. Translated: CASSRQVSNQPQHF. The entire variable domain, with the rest obtained from reference TRBV7-2 and TRBJ1-5, is as follows: GAGVSQSPSNKVTEKGKDVELRCDPISGHTALYWYRQSLGQGLEFLIYFQGNSAPDKSGLPSDRFSAERTGGSVSTLTIQRTQQEDSAVYLCASSRQVSNQPQHFGDGTRLSIL.

This rearrangement joins TRBV19 to TRBJ2-7; 8 nucleotides line up with TRBD2. V lost 5 bases and J lost 5; bases outside the gene matches: 5. CDR3 length: 13 amino acids. CDR1 LNHDA and CDR2 SQIVND come from the germline V gene (reference sequence). The CDR3 sequence is CASSRTSMDEQYF. The CDR3 coding sequence is TGTGCCAGTAGTCGGACTAGCATGGACGAGCAGTACTTC.

This clone was observed a single time. The rearrangement joins TRBV11-3 to TRBJ2-1; 8 bases are shared with TRBD1. The junction had 12 bases not matched to a gene; V was cut back by 6 bases and J by 8 bases. CDR1 and CDR2 from the germline V gene are SGHNT and YENEEA. There are 15 residues in the CDR3. CDR3 protein: CASRGRTGWVDEQFF. The CDR3 nucleotides read TGTGCCAGCAGGGGACGGACAGGGTGGGTCGATGAGCAGTTCTTC.

V usage is TRBV7-6 and J usage is TRBJ1-6; 7 bases are a match to TRBD1. Germline assignment: CDR1 SGHVS and CDR2 FNYEAQ. The CDR3 has 19 amino acids. Trimming at V came to 11 bases and at J to 7 bases, leaving 26 bases not matched to a gene. CDR3 DNA: TGTGCCGAATTAGTTGGGGACAGCTGGAGCCGACATGGGAATTCACCCCTCCACTTT. This codes for CAELVGDSWSRHGNSPLHF.

The chain combines TRBV19 with TRBJ2-1, with D perhaps matching TRBD2 (6 bases). The CDR3 extends over 15 amino acids. In germline, CDR1 is LNHDA, CDR2 SQIVND (reference sequence). The ends were cut back, 3 bases at V and 0 bases at J, with 9 bases in the middle. Written as DNA, the CDR3 is TGTGCCAGTAGTATTGCGGGGAGCTCCTACAATGAGCAGTTCTTC. It is translated as CASSIAGSSYNEQFF. The full variable domain, completed using reference TRBV19 and TRBJ2-1, is DGGITQSPKYLFRKEGQNVTLSCEQNLNHDAMYWYRQDPGQGLRLIYYSQIVNDFQKGDIAEGYSVSREKKESFPLTVTSAQKNPTAFYLCASSIAGSSYNEQFFGPGTRLTVL.

The chain joins TRBV4-1 to TRBJ2-3; TRBD1 is a possible D gene (6 bases). CDR3 size: 14 residues. V lost 2 bases and J lost 6, with 12 bases in between. Germline V gives CDR1 MGHRA, CDR2 YSYEKL. CDR3 residues: CASSQTGLMDTQYF. CDR3 DNA sequence: TGCGCCAGCAGCCAAACAGGGCTGATGGATACGCAGTATTTT.

This clone came up a few times. The rearrangement uses TRBV3-1 (or the pseudogene TRBV3-2) and TRBJ2-7; TRBD2 matches at 7 bases. Trimming took 1 base from V and 4 from J; bases not matched to a gene: 4. The CDR3 consists of 14 residues. The germline CDR1 and CDR2 sequences are LGHDT and YNNKEL (reference sequence). In DNA form, the CDR3 reads TGTGCCAGCAGCCAAGCCTGGGGAGGGTACGAGCAGTACTTC. This encodes CASSQAWGGYEQYF.

To note about this clone: Within the sample, other DNA sequences also encode this same CDR3. The rearrangement joins TRBV19 to TRBJ1-5; 11 bases agree with TRBD1. V lost 1 base to trimming and J lost 7 bases; unmatched junction nucleotides: 3. The CDR3 is made up of 15 amino acids. Germline V CDR1 and CDR2: LNHDA, SQIVND (reference sequence). CDR3 DNA: TGTGCCAGTAGTATAGGGACAGGGGGCGGCCAGCCCCAGCATTTT. Translated, it gives CASSIGTGGGQPQHF.

The chain combines TRBV25-1 with TRBJ2-1, with D uncertain. The germline V gene encodes CDR1 MGHDK and CDR2 SYGVNS. This CDR3 has 14 amino acids. The V and J ends lost 8 bases and 7 bases respectively, with 18 bases between them. The CDR3 region is CASALRVPPNEQFF. DNA of the CDR3: TGTGCCAGCGCACTCCGGGTTCCTCCGAATGAGCAGTTCTTC.

This sequence joins TRBV5-1 and TRBJ2-3; 7 nucleotides agree with TRBD1. The germline V gene has CDR1 SGHRS and CDR2 YFSETQ. The CDR3 consists of 15 residues. J lost 6 bases, V lost 2 bases, and 9 bases had no gene match. The CDR3 here is CASSLGDRVGDTQYF. The CDR3 bases are TGCGCCAGCAGCTTAGGAGACAGGGTTGGTGATACGCAGTATTTT.

The chain combines TRBV19 with TRBJ1-4; D uncertain. Germline CDR1 reads LNHDA; CDR2 reads SQIVND (reference sequence). V was shortened by 3 bases and J by 7 bases, with 15 bases between the two germline ends. The CDR3 is 15 amino acids. CDR3 region: CASSIDWRSAEKLFF. The CDR3 DNA follows: TGTGCCAGTAGTATTGATTGGAGGTCGGCTGAAAAACTGTTTTTT.

CDR3 loop: CASSLRTDEAFF. DNA for the CDR3: TGTGCCAGCAGTTTGCGAACAGACGAAGCTTTCTTT. The chain is built from TRBV28 and TRBJ1-1; unclear D gene. This CDR3 has 12 residues. The germline V gene has CDR1 MDHEN and CDR2 SYDVKM. Trimming took off 3 bases at V and 8 bases at J, with 10 bases between the two ends.

The chain recombines TRBV19 with TRBJ2-5; TRBD2 matches 7 bases. CDR1 is LNHDA, CDR2 SQIVND, per germline (reference sequence). The CDR3 covers 14 residues. V gave up 1 base and J gave up 5 bases; unmatched junction bases: 4. The CDR3 spells CASSIASGVETQYF. CDR3 nucleotide sequence: TGTGCCAGTAGTATAGCGAGCGGGGTCGAGACCCAGTACTTC.

The chain is built from TRBV4-3 and TRBJ2-7; D ambiguous. The germline gives CDR1 LGHNA, CDR2 YSLEER. Trimming cost V 0 bases and J 6 bases, with 9 bases left between them. This CDR3 is built from 13 residues. The chain's CDR3 is CASSQDIPREQYF. CDR3 DNA sequence: TGCGCCAGCAGCCAAGATATCCCCCGCGAGCAGTACTTC.

The chain joins TRBV29-1 to TRBJ1-1; D is perhaps TRBD1 (5 bases). CDR3 length: 12 amino acids. Germline loops: CDR1 SQVTM, CDR2 ANQGSEA. Between the trimmed V and J ends, which lost 5 bases and 6 bases, there was a span of 13 bases. The CDR3 DNA sequence: TGCAGCGTTCACGACAGACTGGCTGAAGCTTTCTTT. It is translated as CSVHDRLAEAFF.

J is TRBJ2-3 and V is TRBV27; no clear D. The germline V gene has CDR1 MNHEY and CDR2 SMNVEV (reference sequence). The CDR3 consists of 12 residues. Trimming took 6 bases from V and 5 from J, leaving 9 bases between them. DNA for the CDR3: TGTGCCAGCAGCTTGTACGGAGATACGCAGTATTTT. Translated, it gives CASSLYGDTQYF.

V usage is TRBV24-1 and J usage is TRBJ2-7; 9 bases are shared with TRBD1. This CDR3 is built from 15 residues. Trimming took 10 bases from V and 7 from J; bases not matched to a gene: 16. The V gene's germline CDR1 is KGHDR and CDR2 SFDVKD. The CDR3 nucleotides are TGTGCCACTAGCGCGGCGGGGACAGGGCCCAGGGAGCAGTACTTC. It translates to CATSAAGTGPREQYF.

This chain uses TRBV27 with TRBJ2-2, with D tentatively TRBD1 (6 bases). CDR3 length: 16 amino acids. V was shortened by 0 bases and J by 5 bases, with 13 bases between the two germline ends. In germline, CDR1 is MNHEY, CDR2 SMNVEV (reference sequence). The CDR3 region is CASSLSQRGGTGELFF. Here the CDR3 DNA reads TGTGCCAGCAGTTTATCCCAGAGAGGGGGAACCGGGGAGCTGTTTTTT.

The V gene is TRBV11-2, the J gene TRBJ1-1; the D gene is possibly TRBD1 (5 bases). This CDR3 contains 15 residues. Germline V gene sequence: CDR1 SGHAT, CDR2 FQNNGV. The V end lost 3 bases, the J end lost 0 bases, and 11 bases lay between the germline ends. The DNA for the CDR3 is TGTGCCAGCAGCTTCTGGGGGGGATTGAACACTGAAGCTTTCTTT. This encodes CASSFWGGLNTEAFF.

V gene TRBV6-6 combines with J gene TRBJ2-3; D ambiguous. V was trimmed by 5 bases and J by 4 bases, leaving 13 bases between them. The CDR3 has 14 amino acids. Germline lookup yields CDR1 MNHNY and CDR2 SVGAGI (reference sequence). In DNA form, the CDR3 reads TGTGCCAGCAGTATGCCCAGCGTTGCAGATACGCAGTATTTT. Encoded protein: CASSMPSVADTQYF.